The 26 T cell receptor beta chains reported below all come from one sample, sequenced in a study of response to subunit inactivated influenza vaccine. Via MiXCR, TCRdb re-called the RT-PCR reads, giving one row per CDR3 protein. Among under 950,000 distinct CDR3 sequences listed, about 20% were seen once. The sample consisted of PBMCs from blood, taken roughly 5 days after vaccination. Every receptor here comes from a man over 45 who received an inactivated influenza vaccine.

This clonotype was seen a few times. This chain joins TRBV27 and TRBJ2-1; 7 nucleotides agree with TRBD2. Germline assignment: CDR1 MNHEY and CDR2 SMNVEV (reference sequence). Trimming cost V 2 bases and J 0 bases; bases outside gene matches: 4. This CDR3 spans 16 amino acids. The CDR3 bases are TGTGCCAGCAGTTTAAGCGGGATCGGCTCCTACAATGAGCAGTTCTTC. This sequence encodes CASSLSGIGSYNEQFF.

The genes are TRBV11-2 and TRBJ2-1; D unclear. Germline CDR1 and CDR2: SGHAT and FQNNGV. The CDR3 covers 15 residues. V gave up 1 base and J gave up 0 bases, with 7 bases separating them. The CDR3 loop is CASSLGHSSYNEQFF. The CDR3 nucleotides are TGTGCCAGCAGCTTAGGTCACAGCTCCTACAATGAGCAGTTCTTC.

In its sample, this clonotype was seen a few times. The rearrangement joins TRBV20-1 to TRBJ2-5; tentatively, D is TRBD2 (6 bases). This CDR3 is 15 amino acids long. CDR1 is DFQATT and CDR2 is SNEGSKA in the germline V gene (reference sequence). V was trimmed by 1 base and J by 1 base, leaving 13 bases between them. CDR3 coding DNA: TGCAGTGCTAGAGCCGGGGTGGGGGGCCAAGAGACCCAGTACTTC. Amino acid sequence: CSARAGVGGQETQYF.

This clonotype was counted a single time. The chain carries TRBV18 and TRBJ2-6, with TRBD1 identical over 9 bases. There are 18 residues in the CDR3. V shed 4 bases, J shed 2 bases, and the junction held 9 bases outside the gene matches. Germline V gene lookup returns CDR1 KGHSH and CDR2 LQKENI. The CDR3 reads CASSQKTGGPTGANVLTF. In nucleotides, the CDR3 is TGTGCCAGCTCACAAAAGACAGGGGGGCCCACTGGGGCCAACGTCCTGACTTTC.

This chain links TRBV7-2 with TRBJ2-5; a possible D gene is TRBD2 (6 bases). This CDR3 contains 14 residues. The ends were cut back, 1 base at V and 3 bases at J, with 9 bases in the middle. Germline V CDR1 and CDR2: SGHTA, FQGNSA. DNA for the CDR3: TGTGCCAGCAGCTTAGGACTAGAGAAAGAGACCCAGTACTTC. As protein: CASSLGLEKETQYF.

This clonotype was observed a handful of times. CDR3 in amino acids: CASSARDGVTDTQYF. DNA of the CDR3: TGTGCCAGCAGCGCCCGGGACGGAGTCACAGATACGCAGTATTTT. This chain links TRBV9 with TRBJ2-3; D is perhaps TRBD1 or TRBD2 (5 bases each). CDR1 and CDR2 from the germline V gene are SGDLS and YYNGEE. The CDR3 contains 15 residues. Trimming removed 3 bases from V and 2 bases from J, with 13 bases in between. Full variable domain (rest looked up from reference TRBV9 and TRBJ2-3): DSGVTQTPKHLITATGQRVTLRCSPRSGDLSVYWYQQSLDQGLQFLIQYYNGEERAKGNILERFSAQQFPDLHSELNLSSLELGDSALYFCASSARDGVTDTQYFGPGTRLTVL.

Only a few counts were recorded for this clonotype. The rearrangement links TRBV5-5 to TRBJ1-2, with TRBD1 matching over 9 bases. CDR3 size: 14 residues. J gave up 4 bases and V 3 bases, and 4 bases lay outside the gene matches. The germline V gene has CDR1 SGHKS and CDR2 YYEKEE (reference sequence). In nucleotides, the CDR3 is TGTGCCAGCAGCTCGACAGGGGGGAGCTATGGCTACACCTTC. This gives the protein CASSSTGGSYGYTF.

This sequence joins TRBV20-1 and TRBJ2-3; TRBD2 matches 10 bases. This CDR3 region has 16 residues. Germline CDR1 reads DFQATT; CDR2 reads SNEGSKA (reference sequence). With 6 bases clipped from V and 9 bases from J, the junction kept 18 bases outside the gene matches. The CDR3 sequence: CSAPSSSGGAKNTQYF. In DNA form, the CDR3 reads TGCAGTGCCCCCTCCTCTAGCGGGGGTGCAAAGAACACGCAGTATTTT.

This clonotype was observed a single time. The rearrangement uses TRBV10-3 and TRBJ2-1; no clear D gene. The CDR3 runs to 11 residues. Trimming took 10 bases from V and 7 from J, leaving 11 bases between them. From germline, CDR1 is ENHRY and CDR2 SYGVKD. CDR3 in DNA: TGTGCCACCAATGCTGGAAATGAGCAGTTCTTC. Its protein is CATNAGNEQFF.

This clonotype has just a few counts. This sequence joins TRBV29-1 and TRBJ2-1, with 11 nucleotides matching TRBD2. The CDR3 has 14 amino acids. Germline assignment: CDR1 SQVTM and CDR2 ANQGSEA. The V and J ends lost 7 bases and 6 bases, in that order; junction bases with no gene match: 8. In DNA form, the CDR3 reads TGCAGCGCCATTAGCGGGAGGGCCCTCAATGAGCAGTTCTTC. It yields the protein CSAISGRALNEQFF.

The gene calls are TRBV20-1 and TRBJ2-5; 8 bases map to TRBD1. The CDR3 is 14 residues long. With 3 bases clipped from V and 4 bases from J, the junction kept 7 bases outside the gene matches. Germline V gives CDR1 DFQATT, CDR2 SNEGSKA (reference sequence). The CDR3 nucleotides are TGCAGTGCTAGTCAGGGGGCGGCCCGAGAGACCCAGTACTTC. Amino acids: CSASQGAARETQYF.

This clonotype was seen only a few times. The chain uses TRBV4-2 and TRBJ2-2, with a tentative D call TRBD2 (5 bases). CDR1 LGHNA and CDR2 YNFKEQ come from the germline V gene. The CDR3 contains 15 residues. V was clipped by 4 bases and J by 7 bases, with 16 bases between them. In nucleotides, the CDR3 is TGTGCCAGCAGCCGAGCGGTTCTTGGCATCGGGGAGCTGTTTTTT. This gives the protein CASSRAVLGIGELFF.

V is TRBV20-1 and J is TRBJ1-3; possibly TRBD1 for D (6 bases). CDR3 length: 13 residues. Trimming removed 6 bases from V and 2 bases from J, with 11 bases in between. The germline V gene has CDR1 DFQATT and CDR2 SNEGSKA (reference sequence). Here the CDR3 reads CSAPGGPGNTIYF. As DNA, the CDR3 is TGCAGTGCCCCGGGGGGCCCTGGAAACACCATATATTTT.

This clonotype showed up just a few times. This chain connects TRBV7-2 to TRBJ1-1; D might be TRBD1 (5 bases). The CDR3 loop spans 14 amino acids. CDR1 and CDR2 (germline): SGHTA, FQGNSA. The V end lost 4 bases, the J end lost 0 bases, and 9 bases lay between the germline ends. The CDR3 loop is CASSSRAMNTEAFF. CDR3 nucleotides: TGTGCCAGCAGCTCCAGGGCTATGAACACTGAAGCTTTCTTT. Complete variable domain (other parts from reference TRBV7-2 and TRBJ1-1): GAGVSQSPSNKVTEKGKDVELRCDPISGHTALYWYRQSLGQGLEFLIYFQGNSAPDKSGLPSDRFSAERTGGSVSTLTIQRTQQEDSAVYLCASSSRAMNTEAFFGQGTRLTVV.

This clonotype was seen more than once but under ten times. The V gene is TRBV6-5, the J gene TRBJ1-1; D not certain. The germline V gene encodes CDR1 MNHEY and CDR2 SVGAGI. The CDR3 runs to 15 residues. The ends were cut back, 0 bases at V and 1 base at J, with 9 bases in the middle. The CDR3 sequence is CASSYSRSWNTEAFF. The CDR3 bases are TGTGCCAGCAGTTACTCACGCAGTTGGAACACTGAAGCTTTCTTT.

This sequence joins TRBV5-1 and TRBJ2-7; TRBD1 matches at 7 bases. CDR1 is SGHRS and CDR2 is YFSETQ in the germline V gene. The CDR3 is 14 residues long. J lost 7 bases, V lost 0 bases, and 7 bases had no gene match. This CDR3 reads CASSLGQGGLEQYF. CDR3 nucleotide sequence: TGCGCCAGCAGCTTGGGACAGGGTGGTTTGGAGCAGTACTTC.

This clonotype showed up just a few times. V is TRBV5-1 and J is TRBJ2-3, with D perhaps matching TRBD1 (6 bases). Between the trimmed V and J ends, which lost 4 bases and 1 base, there was a span of 10 bases. This CDR3 spans 14 amino acids. The germline V gene has CDR1 SGHRS and CDR2 YFSETQ. Here the CDR3 reads CASSTGQRTDTQYF. The CDR3 DNA is TGCGCCAGCAGCACAGGACAGCGCACAGATACGCAGTATTTT.

V is TRBV6-1 and J is TRBJ2-3; D is unresolved. V was shortened by 6 bases and J by 0 bases, with 13 bases between the two germline ends. CDR3 length: 15 amino acids. CDR1 MNHNS and CDR2 SASEGT come from the germline V gene. CDR3 sequence reads: CASSLSSTSTDTQYF. DNA of the CDR3: TGTGCCAGCAGCCTGAGCTCAACTAGCACAGATACGCAGTATTTT.

At least ten counts were recorded for this clonotype. The rearrangement uses TRBV7-2 and TRBJ2-7; maybe TRBD2 (6 bases). This CDR3 is built from 16 residues. The germline V gene encodes CDR1 SGHTA and CDR2 FQGNSA. The V and J ends lost 0 bases and 5 bases respectively, with 17 bases between them. CDR3: CASSLARASEGHEQYF. CDR3 nucleotide sequence: TGTGCCAGCAGCTTAGCCCGGGCTAGCGAAGGCCACGAGCAGTACTTC.

This clonotype was picked up a small number of times. The V gene is TRBV4-1, the J gene TRBJ1-5, with 7 nucleotides matching TRBD1. The CDR3 consists of 15 residues. V lost 0 bases to trimming and J lost 5 bases; unmatched junction nucleotides: 4. Germline V gene data show CDR1 as MGHRA and CDR2 as YSYEKL. The CDR3 sequence: CASSQDNRGDQPQHF. The CDR3 nucleotides are TGCGCCAGCAGCCAAGACAACAGGGGTGATCAGCCCCAGCATTTT.

There are a few counts of this clonotype. The chain employs TRBV27 and TRBJ2-1; maybe TRBD2 (6 bases). Trimming pared 2 bases from V and 5 bases from J, leaving 13 bases between. Germline CDR1 and CDR2: MNHEY and SMNVEV (reference sequence). This CDR3 spans 15 amino acids. The CDR3 DNA follows: TGTGCCAGCAGTTTAACGGGACTGGTTCACAATGAGCAGTTCTTC. Residues: CASSLTGLVHNEQFF.

This clonotype was seen a handful of times. The rearrangement links TRBV7-2 to TRBJ2-1; possibly TRBD1 for D (6 bases). This CDR3 contains 15 residues. Germline V gene lookup returns CDR1 SGHTA and CDR2 FQGNSA. Trimming shortened V by 1 base and J by 7 bases, and 14 bases separated the two germline ends. CDR3 DNA sequence: TGTGCCAGCAGCTTAGGGGCCTACCAGGGGAATGAGCAGTTCTTC. It encodes CASSLGAYQGNEQFF.

CDR3 sequence: CASSPRERSGNTIYF. In DNA, the CDR3 is TGTGCCAGCAGCCCCAGGGAGCGCTCTGGAAACACCATATATTTT. The J gene is TRBJ1-3, the V gene TRBV11-2; the D gene is possibly TRBD1 (5 bases). V lost 5 bases and J 0 bases, leaving 11 bases between the germline ends. Looked up from germline, CDR1 is SGHAT and CDR2 is FQNNGV. This CDR3 contains 15 residues.

The V gene is TRBV5-6, the J gene TRBJ2-7; D tentatively reads TRBD1 or TRBD2 (5 bases each). This CDR3 is 14 amino acids long. V lost 3 bases, J lost 0 bases, and 10 bases lay in between. Per germline, CDR1 SGHDT and CDR2 YYEEEE. The CDR3 is CASSSGPDSYEQYF. The DNA of the CDR3 is TGTGCCAGCAGCTCGGGACCCGACTCCTACGAGCAGTACTTC.

This chain joins TRBV24-1 and TRBJ2-1; D uncertain. CDR1 KGHDR and CDR2 SFDVKD come from the germline V gene. There are 12 residues in the CDR3. Trimming stripped 6 bases from V and 9 bases from J, with 11 bases between. The CDR3: CATSLRSGEQFF. In nucleotides, the CDR3 is TGTGCCACCAGTCTTCGGTCGGGTGAGCAGTTCTTC.

The V and J genes are TRBV4-3 and TRBJ2-7; D remains unclear. V lost 0 bases and J lost 2, with 17 bases in between. Germline CDR1 is LGHNA and CDR2 is YSLEER. CDR3 length equals 17 residues. This chain's CDR3 is CASSQDPTINRPYEQYF. The CDR3 DNA reads as TGCGCCAGCAGCCAAGACCCCACCATTAACCGGCCCTACGAGCAGTACTTC.